Described below is a single T cell receptor (beta chain) sequence and its context. Its antigen remains unidentified. Given a much more abundant clone one base away, this may be a read error. The library was designed around alpha chains, so this beta chain is a stray read whose abundance carries little weight. In germline, CDR1 is SQVTM, CDR2 ANQGSEA. The CDR3 covers 13 residues. This sample is drawn from a study of spatial heterogeneity in lung cancer. About the research overall: Detected beta-chain sequences consistently exceeded alpha-chain sequences. General study points: More often at tumor resection than at routine follow-up, ubiquitous expanded tumor TCRs were detected in the blood.

Time point meaning: sample taken at primary tumor resection. Without sorting, whole RNA was sequenced from tumor, nontumor lung or frozen PBMC. Every individual TCR cDNA molecule carried its own unique molecular identifier, which allowed correction of PCR and sequencing errors. MiXCR was run by TCRdb on the 5' RACE reads, yielding one entry per CDR3 protein. The sample yields 8,400 or so distinct CDR3 sequences, approximately 5% seen once. The sample consisted of PBMCs, taken at surgery. The chain carries TRBV29-1 and TRBJ1-4, with D tentatively TRBD1 (6 bases). The TCR comes from a male donor with early-stage non-small cell lung cancer. The CDR3 reads CGGIQGGDEKLFF. The DNA of the CDR3 is TGCGGCGGGATACAGGGAGGGGATGAAAAACTGTTTTTT.